Presented here are 5 T cell receptor beta chains from one specimen sequenced in a study of T cell responses to AZD1222 COVID-19 vaccine. Only in-frame clones appear in the TCRdb table, and some are missing; sequencing was by immunoSEQ multiplex PCR. The table lists approximately 140,000 clones, around 91% of them singletons. Sequences were derived from peripheral blood, sampled on day 0 of AZD1222 vaccination. Receptors originate from an adult in good health.

The rearrangement uses TRBV6-5 and TRBJ1-1, with D tentatively TRBD1 (5 bases). CDR1 and CDR2 from the germline V gene are MNHEY and SVGAGI. CDR3 size: 12 residues. V was trimmed by 7 bases and J by 4 bases, leaving 10 bases between them. The chain's CDR3 is CASNRGGTEAFF. The CDR3 region has the DNA TGTGCCAGCAACCGGGGCGGCACTGAAGCTTTCTTT.

The chain is built from TRBV27 and TRBJ1-1; TRBD1 is a possible D gene (5 bases). This CDR3 region has 13 residues. The V gene's germline CDR1 is MNHEY and CDR2 SMNVEV (reference sequence). Trimming took 2 bases from V and 8 from J, leaving 12 bases between them. CDR3 residues: CASSLGSGLEAFF. DNA of the CDR3: TGTGCCAGCAGTTTAGGGTCAGGGCTCGAAGCTTTCTTT.

J is TRBJ1-5 and V is TRBV3-1 (or the pseudogene TRBV3-2), with unresolved D. The CDR3 contains 13 residues. Trimming took 0 bases from V and 6 from J, leaving 6 bases between them. Germline CDR1 LGHDT, CDR2 YNNKEL (reference sequence). CDR3: CASSQDITQPQHF. The CDR3, as DNA: TGTGCCAGCAGCCAAGATATCACTCAGCCCCAGCATTTT.

The table lists this clone with a count of one. The CDR3 bases are TGTGCCAGCAAGTCCGATAACAATTCACCCCTCCACTTT. Translating gives CASKSDNNSPLHF. V and J are TRBV6-5 and TRBJ1-6; D is unresolved. The CDR3 consists of 13 residues. Germline CDR1 is MNHEY and CDR2 is SVGAGI. The germline V and J ends were trimmed by 7 bases and 7 bases, with 11 bases remaining between them.

This CDR3 reads CASSFGQRGYGYTF. The CDR3 nucleotides read TGCGCCAGCAGCTTCGGCCAGCGGGGCTATGGCTACACCTTC. This chain connects TRBV5-1 to TRBJ1-2; D remains ambiguous. The germline CDR1 and CDR2 sequences are SGHRS and YFSETQ. The germline V and J ends were trimmed by 2 bases and 4 bases, with 12 bases remaining between them. CDR3 size: 14 residues. Full variable domain (outside the CDR3, taken from reference TRBV5-1 and TRBJ1-2): KAGVTQTPRYLIKTRGQQVTLSCSPISGHRSVSWYQQTPGQGLQFLFEYFSETQRNKGNFPGRFSGRQFSNSRSEMNVSTLELGDSALYLCASSFGQRGYGYTFGSGTRLTVV.